The sequence of this T cell receptor beta chain was determined in a study of read filtering for tumor transcriptome and immune sequencing. On the study more broadly: R-ISS stage counts were eight or nine for I, about 15 for II, 6 or 7 for III. The study's findings and limits: In IR-seq, single-read clonotypes were about 81.9% of clonotypes but around 3.2% of reads. This fraction held mixed bone marrow immune cells after CD138-negative sorting.

There are many counts of this clonotype. Its antigen is still unknown. This library used around 400 ng RNA and molecular barcoded adaptors spanning alpha/delta and beta/gamma chains. MiXCR, run by TCRdb on the reads, gives a single entry per CDR3 protein. This table holds 30,000 to 40,000 distinct CDR3 sequences, roughly an eighth found once. Bone marrow was sampled from every patient at the time of active disease. The CDR3 sequence is 14 residues long. The germline V gene has CDR1 MGHRA and CDR2 YSYEKL. The ends were cut back, 1 base at V and 5 bases at J, with 11 bases in the middle. Sequenced sample: a population of CD138-negative cells sorted from bone marrow. The chain recombines TRBV4-1 with TRBJ2-5; maybe TRBD1 (5 bases). This receptor was obtained from a donor aged 40 or older with multiple myeloma. CDR3 amino acids: CASSQAGFGETQYF. For the CDR3, the DNA is TGCGCCAGCAGCCAAGCAGGGTTCGGGGAGACCCAGTACTTC.